Here is one TCR beta chain with its context. Its antigen target is currently unknown. The input lacks base qualities; no much larger clone sits a single base away. These data come from a study of type 1 regulatory T cells (dated by TCRdb to the early 2020s). Study-wide context: The study characterized an in vitro protocol that generated a Tr1-enriched, alloantigen-specific CD4 T cell product named T-allo10. T-allo10 was under clinical evaluation in patients with hematological malignancies receiving allogeneic hematopoietic stem cell transplantation.

What the research found in general, with its limitations: Compared with non-Tr1 cells, Tr1 cells had a TCR repertoire that was more restricted, a finding the study read as clonal expansion induced by alloantigen.

For this chain, trimming is 4 bases at the V end and 6 bases at the J end, and the number of junction bases without a gene match is 9. The CDR3 covers 14 residues, taking in both the cysteine and the phenylalanine. The DNA shown is the 42-base CDR3, in frame from base 1. The CDR1 and CDR2 encoded by the germline V gene are KGHSH and LQKENI. The sequencer listed for this sample is Illumina MiSeq. Through fastp at Q25 and MiXCR, TCRdb rebuilt clones from the public reads, retaining in-frame beta chains. Every entry covers one CDR3 protein and lists the most common genes and DNA from its rows. In this sample the table shows about 59,000 distinct CDR3 sequences, approximately 60% of which occur a single time. Roughly 1.9% of the sample goes to the ten largest clones.

Material: cultured non-Tr1 T cells, either the whole culture or a sorted T cell fraction (not recorded which). The sample's cell subset or site label, decoded: non-Tr1 population from the T-allo10 product. The source of this sequence is a human donor in good health. Here the chain combines TRBV18 and TRBJ2-7, with TRBD1 matching 7 junction bases. The DNA sequence reads TGTGCCAGCTCACAGGACAGGAGATTGAGCGAGCAGTACTTC. The resulting protein is CASSQDRRLSEQYF.